This is a list of T cell receptor beta chains from one sample in a study of Ad26.COV2.S vaccination and SARS-CoV-2 variants. Sequenced by immunoSEQ multiplex PCR; TCRdb stores in-frame clones only, minus some. The sample lists roughly 420,000 clones, roughly 88% occurring once. Sequences were derived from peripheral blood, sampled in a trial of Ad26.COV2.S vaccine versus placebo. The receptor set was obtained from a person between 18 and 59 years old who received the Ad26.COV2.S COVID-19 vaccine or a placebo. The CDR3 runs from the conserved cysteine through the conserved F or W. A D gene is named only where the DNA matches it firmly. Size is stated for part of the rows, as once, few or many counts, or as a class when the clone is expanded.

D	length	size	J	V	DNA	CDR3
TRBD2	15	-	TRBJ2-7	TRBV6-4	TGTGCCAGCAGTGACCTAGCGGGGGGACCCTACGAGCAGTACTTC	CASSDLAGGPYEQYF
TRBD1	15	-	TRBJ2-3	TRBV7-8	TGTGCCAGCAGCGCGCCGGGACAGCGCACAGATACGCAGTATTTT	CASSAPGQRTDTQYF
-	15	-	TRBJ2-6	TRBV7-9	TGTGCCAGCAGCTTATTCGGGGGCTCCCCCTGCGTCCTGACTTTC	CASSLFGGSPCVLTF
-	13	-	TRBJ2-2	TRBV30	TGTGCCTGGAGTGTAGCCCAGCCCGGGGAGCTGTTTTTT	CAWSVAQPGELFF
-	11	-	TRBJ1-1	TRBV12-3/TRBV12-4	TGTGCCAGCAGTTTTGGGACAGAAGCTTTCTTT	CASSFGTEAFF
-	13	few	TRBJ1-1	TRBV3-1/TRBV3-2	TGTGCCAGCAGCGTGAGGATCCTTACTGAAGCTTTCTTT	CASSVRILTEAFF
-	13	-	TRBJ1-1	TRBV7-3	TGTGCCAGCGGTGAGGGTCCCCGGGCTGAAGCTTTCTTT	CASGEGPRAEAFF
-	13	-	TRBJ2-7	TRBV6-6	TGTGCCAGCAGTTACCGGGGAGGCTACGAGCAGTACTTC	CASSYRGGYEQYF
-	15	-	TRBJ2-6	TRBV19	TGTGCCAGTAGTAGTACGGGGGTTGGGGCCAACGTCCTGACTTTC	CASSSTGVGANVLTF
TRBD2	17	-	TRBJ2-5	TRBV9	TGTGCCAGCAGCGCCAGACTAGCGGGGGGGTACCAAGAGACCCAGTACTTC	CASSARLAGGYQETQYF
TRBD1	15	-	TRBJ2-7	TRBV5-1	TGCGCCAGCAGCTTGGATTCAGGGGGCTATTACGAGCAGTACTTC	CASSLDSGGYYEQYF
TRBD1	14	-	TRBJ2-7	TRBV9	TGTGCCAGCAGCGCTAATCGACAGGGCCACGAGCAGTACTTC	CASSANRQGHEQYF
TRBD2	16	-	TRBJ2-1	TRBV11-3	TGTGCCAGCAGCCAACGACTAGCGGGGGGTGACAATGAGCAGTTCTTC	CASSQRLAGGDNEQFF
-	16	-	TRBJ1-2	TRBV9	TGTGCCAGCGACTCCGGGACGGAGACCCTAAACTATGGCTACACCTTC	CASDSGTETLNYGYTF
TRBD2	15	few	TRBJ2-7	TRBV7-2	TGTGCCAGCAGCTTATCTAGCGGGGGCTCCTACGAGCAGTACTTC	CASSLSSGGSYEQYF
-	14	medium-sized	TRBJ1-5	TRBV6-5	TGTGCCAGCAGTTACCGGCCAGAGGCTCAGCCCCAGCATTTT	CASSYRPEAQPQHF
TRBD1	14	-	TRBJ1-4	TRBV3-1/TRBV3-2	TGTGCCAGCAGTCGGGGACAGGGGAGAGAAAAACTGTTTTTT	CASSRGQGREKLFF
TRBD2	16	-	TRBJ2-7	TRBV19	TGTGCCAGTAGTAGGGGACTAGCGGGGGACCTCTACGAGCAGTACTTC	CASSRGLAGDLYEQYF
TRBD1	18	-	TRBJ2-7	TRBV7-6	TGTGCCAGCAGCTTAGCGGCACAGGGACAGGGGTTACCCTACGAGCAGTACTTC	CASSLAAQGQGLPYEQYF
-	13	-	TRBJ1-1	TRBV7-3	TGTGCCAGCAGCTTAACCGAGAGAACTGAAGCTTTCTTT	CASSLTERTEAFF
TRBD1	17	few	TRBJ2-2	TRBV7-9	TGTGCCAGCAGCTTAGGACAGGGGGCGCGGGGCACCGGGGAGCTGTTTTTT	CASSLGQGARGTGELFF
-	14	-	TRBJ2-3	TRBV15	TGTGCCACCAGCCATGACTTTATGACAGATACGCAGTATTTT	CATSHDFMTDTQYF
-	13	-	TRBJ1-1	TRBV10-3	TGTGCCACAGAGGGGGGAATGAACACTGAAGCTTTCTTT	CATEGGMNTEAFF
TRBD1	16	-	TRBJ2-1	TRBV6-4	TGTGCCAGCAGTGACTCGGACAGGGGGCAGATAAATGAGCAGTTCTTC	CASSDSDRGQINEQFF
TRBD1	14	-	TRBJ1-1	TRBV29-1	TGCAGCGTTGAAGAGACAGGGGGTAAGGCTGAAGCTTTCTTT	CSVEETGGKAEAFF
-	13	-	TRBJ1-3	TRBV6-6	TGTGCCAGCAGTTTGCGATCTGGAAACACCATATATTTT	CASSLRSGNTIYF
-	14	-	TRBJ2-2	TRBV3-1/TRBV3-2	TGTGCCAGCAGCCAATATTATCACACCGGGGAGCTGTTTTTT	CASSQYYHTGELFF
TRBD1	18	once	TRBJ2-2	TRBV27	TGTGCCAGCAGTTTATGGGCAGGGGGCGACGGGAAGGCCGGGGAGCTGTTTTTT	CASSLWAGGDGKAGELFF
-	16	-	TRBJ2-4	TRBV6-2/TRBV6-3	TGTGCCAGCAGCCCCCCCCGGGGCAGCAGACTAGACATTCAGTACTTC	CASSPPRGSRLDIQYF
-	12	-	TRBJ1-5	TRBV6-6	TGTGCCAGCAGTTACCCGGGTCAGCCCCAGCATTTT	CASSYPGQPQHF
-	13	-	TRBJ2-5	TRBV29-1	TGCAGCGTTGGGGGGACGGCGAAAGAGACCCAGTACTTC	CSVGGTAKETQYF
TRBD2	15	-	TRBJ2-2	TRBV5-4	TGTGCCAGCAGCTTAGGCGGGGGGGAAACCGGGGAGCTGTTTTTT	CASSLGGGETGELFF
-	13	-	TRBJ2-7	TRBV28	TGTGCCAGCAGTTTTCAGGCATTATACGAGCAGTACTTC	CASSFQALYEQYF
-	15	-	TRBJ1-6	TRBV6-5	TGTGCCAGCAGTTATTCAATAGAGTATAATTCACCCCTCCACTTT	CASSYSIEYNSPLHF
TRBD1	14	-	TRBJ2-3	TRBV29-1	TGCAGCGTGCGGACGACAGGGATAGGAGATACGCAGTATTTT	CSVRTTGIGDTQYF
-	14	-	TRBJ2-3	TRBV30	TGTGCCTGGTCACCGGGACAAACGACAGATACGCAGTATTTT	CAWSPGQTTDTQYF
TRBD1	17	-	TRBJ2-4	TRBV7-9	TGTGCCAGCAGCGCGGGTCCGGGACAGAGAGCCAAAAACATTCAGTACTTC	CASSAGPGQRAKNIQYF
-	12	-	TRBJ1-1	TRBV27	TGTGCCAGCAGTTTACTCGGTTCTGAAGCTTTCTTT	CASSLLGSEAFF
-	15	-	TRBJ1-1	TRBV25-1	TGTGCCAGCAGTGAATTAGACACGGGATGGGGTGAAGCTTTCTTT	CASSELDTGWGEAFF
-	15	-	TRBJ2-3	TRBV28	TGTGCCAGCAGTGTGGAGCTGGGGCAAACAGATACGCAGTATTTT	CASSVELGQTDTQYF
TRBD1	15	-	TRBJ2-1	TRBV7-3	TGTGCCAGCAGCTTAGGGGACAGGGGTAACAATGAGCAGTTCTTC	CASSLGDRGNNEQFF
TRBD1	14	-	TRBJ2-7	TRBV9	TGTGCCAGCAGCGTAGCGACAGGGGACTACGAGCAGTACTTC	CASSVATGDYEQYF
TRBD1	19	-	TRBJ2-1	TRBV3-1/TRBV3-2	TGTGCCAGCAGCCAAGATCTATTTAAGAGACAGGGGGTTTCTCATGAGCAGTTCTTC	CASSQDLFKRQGVSHEQFF
-	14	-	TRBJ2-5	TRBV30	TGTGCCTGGAGCTCATTGGGGGTAGTGGAGACCCAGTACTTC	CAWSSLGVVETQYF
TRBD1	14	-	TRBJ2-2	TRBV6-5	TGTGCCAGCCACAGGGGTTGGAACACCGGGGAGCTGTTTTTT	CASHRGWNTGELFF
-	15	-	TRBJ1-4	TRBV5-1	TGCGCCAGCAGCTTGGAGGCAGGAGCTAATGAAAAACTGTTTTTT	CASSLEAGANEKLFF
-	14	-	TRBJ2-4	TRBV3-1/TRBV3-2	TGTGCCAGCAGCCCGAACGGGCGGGGTGACATTCAGTACTTC	CASSPNGRGDIQYF
TRBD1	15	-	TRBJ1-2	TRBV7-2	TGTGCCAGCAGCGAGGGGACAGGGGGAAGGAGGGGCTACACCTTC	CASSEGTGGRRGYTF
TRBD1	15	-	TRBJ2-7	TRBV19	TGTGCCAGTAGTATCGGGACAGGGGTCTCCTACGAGCAGTACTTC	CASSIGTGVSYEQYF
TRBD1	15	-	TRBJ2-1	TRBV19	TGTGCCAGTAGCCTCCCGGGACAGGGGTTCGATGAGCAGTTCTTC	CASSLPGQGFDEQFF
TRBD2	14	few	TRBJ2-7	TRBV11-1	TGTGCCAGCAGCCTCGGGACTAGCGGCTACGAGCAGTACTTC	CASSLGTSGYEQYF
TRBD1	15	-	TRBJ1-1	TRBV4-1	TGCGCCAGCAGGAGGACAGGGGTCTTTGGAGCTGAAGCTTTCTTT	CASRRTGVFGAEAFF
-	16	few	TRBJ1-1	TRBV19	TGTGCCAGTAGTCCTACATTGGGGGGCCTGAACACTGAAGCTTTCTTT	CASSPTLGGLNTEAFF